This T cell receptor (beta chain) was identified in a study of T cells expressing NK-cell markers (dated by TCRdb to between 2020 and 2021). Regarding the complete study: TCR beta-chain repertoires were profiled in sorted CD3+CD56+NKG2C+, CD3+CD56+NKG2C- and CD3+CD56-NKG2C+ T-cell subsets from several donors. Sequencing of the libraries produced 2 x 150 bp reads on Illumina HiSeq 2000/2500, MiSeq or NextSeq. The study sequenced eight donors, all healthy volunteers chosen at random: three men and five women. Among the eight sequenced donors, seven were HCMV-seropositive and one was HCMV-seronegative. The study at large found these results: Those dominant clonotypes were again the most abundant among CD3+CD56-NKG2C+ cells in several donors, at about 25-65%. For six donors, the dominant CD3+CD56+NKG2C+ clonotypes were among the top 10 CD8+ clonotypes and accounted for about 1.0-7.0% of CD8+ T cells. Whether the expanded NKG2C-expressing T cell clones were specific for HCMV antigens remained unclear.

HCMV-specific IgG was detected in serum with a commercial ELISA kit to determine HCMV serostatus. Ficoll density gradient centrifugation was used to isolate peripheral blood mononuclear cells from blood. Instrument on record: Illumina HiSeq 2000. The TCR beta cDNA libraries were made using 5'RACE template switching, a step that added both a universal primer site and unique molecular identifiers. Priming for cDNA synthesis came from the TCR beta constant segment, and two successive PCR amplification steps followed. As for the authors' bioinformatics: MIGEC handled demultiplexing of the reads and grouping by UMI, while MiTCR was used to assemble and quantify clonotypes. To exclude erroneous sequences, only TCR cDNA sequences supported by at least two reads were retained. Downstream repertoire analysis used the tcR package, and clonotypes were matched across fractions by CDR3 nucleotide sequence plus V segment. VDJmatch was used to annotate antigen specificity against VDJdb, with one amino acid substitution in CDR3 permitted. TCRdb reprocessed the raw reads; every CDR3 protein sequence is a single record, and DNA is not supplied. These V and J calls originate from TCRdb's pipeline instead of the authors' own analysis. For this sample, the table gives some 190,000 distinct CDR3 sequences. The ten largest clones capture over 20% of the sample.

Concerning this clonotype itself: The antigen this receptor binds is unknown.

The CDR3, from cysteine to phenylalanine, totals 14 residues. The coding DNA is unavailable. For CDR1 and CDR2, the germline V gene lists SNHLY and FYNNEI. This receptor chain uses TRBV2 and TRBJ1-4. This clonotype was obtained from a man aged 18-69 years in good health. Sequencing was done on a sample of blood T cells: a sorted CD56 or NKG2C T cell subset, CD4+ or CD8+ T cells, or bulk PBMC T cells (not recorded which). The CDR3 has the sequence CASKARGNNEKLFF.